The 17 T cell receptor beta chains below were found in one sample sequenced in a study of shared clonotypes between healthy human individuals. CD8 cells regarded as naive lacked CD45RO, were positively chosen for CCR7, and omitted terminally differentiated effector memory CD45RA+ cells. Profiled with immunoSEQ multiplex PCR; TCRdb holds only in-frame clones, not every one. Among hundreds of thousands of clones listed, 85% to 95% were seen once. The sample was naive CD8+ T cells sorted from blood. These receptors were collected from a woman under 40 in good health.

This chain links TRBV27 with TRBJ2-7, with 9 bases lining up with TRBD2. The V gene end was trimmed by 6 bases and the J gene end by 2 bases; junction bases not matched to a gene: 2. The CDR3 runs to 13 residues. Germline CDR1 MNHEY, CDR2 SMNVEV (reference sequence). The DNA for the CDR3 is TGTGCCAGCAGAGCGGGGGGAACCTACGAGCAGTACTTC. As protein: CASRAGGTYEQYF.

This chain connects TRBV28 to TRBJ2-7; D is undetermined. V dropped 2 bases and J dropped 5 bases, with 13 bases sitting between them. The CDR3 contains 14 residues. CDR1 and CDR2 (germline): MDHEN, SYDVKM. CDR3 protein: CASSLDDIRNEQYF. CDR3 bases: TGTGCCAGCAGTTTAGACGACATAAGGAACGAGCAGTACTTC.

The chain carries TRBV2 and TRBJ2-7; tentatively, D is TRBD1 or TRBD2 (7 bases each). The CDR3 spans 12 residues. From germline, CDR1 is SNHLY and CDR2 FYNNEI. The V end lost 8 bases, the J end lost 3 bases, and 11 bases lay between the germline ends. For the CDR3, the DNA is TGTGCCAGCGACAGGGAGGGCTACGAGCAGTACTTC. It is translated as CASDREGYEQYF.

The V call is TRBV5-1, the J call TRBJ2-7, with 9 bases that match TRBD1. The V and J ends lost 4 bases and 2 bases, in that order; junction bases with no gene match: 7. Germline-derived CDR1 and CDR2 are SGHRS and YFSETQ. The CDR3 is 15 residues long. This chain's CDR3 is CASSTGTGTPYEQYF. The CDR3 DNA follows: TGCGCCAGCAGCACCGGGACAGGGACACCCTACGAGCAGTACTTC.

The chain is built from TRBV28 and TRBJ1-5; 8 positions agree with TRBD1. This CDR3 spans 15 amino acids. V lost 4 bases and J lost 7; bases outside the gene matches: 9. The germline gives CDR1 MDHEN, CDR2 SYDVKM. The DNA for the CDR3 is TGTGCCAGCAGTTCACGGACAGGGTGGGAACAGCCCCAGCATTTT. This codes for CASSSRTGWEQPQHF.

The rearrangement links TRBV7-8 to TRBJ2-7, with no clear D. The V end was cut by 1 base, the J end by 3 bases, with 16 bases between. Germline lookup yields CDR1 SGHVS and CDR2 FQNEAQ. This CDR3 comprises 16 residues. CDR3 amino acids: CASSLDLGTPHYEQYF. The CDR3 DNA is TGTGCCAGCAGCTTAGATCTAGGAACCCCCCACTACGAGCAGTACTTC.

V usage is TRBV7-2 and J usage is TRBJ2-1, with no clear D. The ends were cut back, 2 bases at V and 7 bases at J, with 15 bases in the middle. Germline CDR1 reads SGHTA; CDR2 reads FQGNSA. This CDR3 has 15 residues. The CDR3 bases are TGTGCCAGCAGCTTAAGTGGGCCAAATGGTAATGAGCAGTTCTTC. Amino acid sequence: CASSLSGPNGNEQFF.

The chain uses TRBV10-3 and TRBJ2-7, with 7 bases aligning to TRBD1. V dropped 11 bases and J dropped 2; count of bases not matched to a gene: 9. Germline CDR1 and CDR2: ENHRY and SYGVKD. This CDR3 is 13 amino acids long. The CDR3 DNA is TGTGCCGGGCAGACAGGGCAAACCTACGAGCAGTACTTC. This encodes CAGQTGQTYEQYF.

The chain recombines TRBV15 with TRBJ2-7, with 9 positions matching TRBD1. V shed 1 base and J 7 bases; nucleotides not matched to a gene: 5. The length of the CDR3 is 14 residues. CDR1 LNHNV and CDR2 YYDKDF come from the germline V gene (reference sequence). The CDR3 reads CATSRGTGGDEQYF. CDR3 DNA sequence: TGTGCCACCAGCAGAGGTACAGGGGGCGATGAGCAGTACTTC.

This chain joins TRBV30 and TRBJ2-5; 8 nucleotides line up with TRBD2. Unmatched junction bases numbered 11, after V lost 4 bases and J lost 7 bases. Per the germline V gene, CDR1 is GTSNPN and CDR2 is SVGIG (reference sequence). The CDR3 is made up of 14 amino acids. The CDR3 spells CAWNPGGAGGTQYF. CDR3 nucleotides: TGTGCCTGGAACCCGGGGGGGGCTGGGGGGACCCAGTACTTC.

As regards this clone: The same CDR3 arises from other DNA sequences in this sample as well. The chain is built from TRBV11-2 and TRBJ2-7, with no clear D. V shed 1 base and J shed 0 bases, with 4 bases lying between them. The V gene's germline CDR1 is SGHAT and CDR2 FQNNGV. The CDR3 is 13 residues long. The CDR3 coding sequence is TGTGCCAGCAGCTTAGGGGGCTCCTACGAGCAGTACTTC. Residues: CASSLGGSYEQYF.

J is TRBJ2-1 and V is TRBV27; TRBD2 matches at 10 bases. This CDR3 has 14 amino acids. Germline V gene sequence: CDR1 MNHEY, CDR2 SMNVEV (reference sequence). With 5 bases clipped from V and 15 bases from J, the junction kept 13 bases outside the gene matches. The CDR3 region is CASSPHPASGRPFF. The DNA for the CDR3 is TGTGCCAGCAGTCCCCATCCCGCTAGCGGGAGACCGTTCTTC.

The CDR3 protein is CASSPYRGWEPQHF. In nucleotides, the CDR3 is TGTGCCAGCAGTCCGTACAGGGGGTGGGAGCCCCAGCATTTT. The V call is TRBV27, the J call TRBJ1-5; 8 nucleotides match TRBD1. The CDR3 covers 14 residues. With 5 bases clipped from V and 8 bases from J, the junction kept 8 bases outside the gene matches. Per germline, CDR1 MNHEY and CDR2 SMNVEV (reference sequence).

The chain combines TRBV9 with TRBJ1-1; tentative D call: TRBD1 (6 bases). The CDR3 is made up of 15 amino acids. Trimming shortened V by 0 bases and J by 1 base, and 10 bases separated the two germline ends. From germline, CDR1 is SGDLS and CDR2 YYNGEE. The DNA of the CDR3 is TGTGCCAGCAGCGTAGCGGGGGGGCGGAACACTGAAGCTTTCTTT. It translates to CASSVAGGRNTEAFF.

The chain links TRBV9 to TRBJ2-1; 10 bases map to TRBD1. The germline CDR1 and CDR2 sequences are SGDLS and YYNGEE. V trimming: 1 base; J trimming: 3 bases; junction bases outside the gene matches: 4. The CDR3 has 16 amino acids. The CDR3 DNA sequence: TGTGCCAGCAGCGTAAAGCGGGACAGGGGCTACAATGAGCAGTTCTTC. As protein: CASSVKRDRGYNEQFF.

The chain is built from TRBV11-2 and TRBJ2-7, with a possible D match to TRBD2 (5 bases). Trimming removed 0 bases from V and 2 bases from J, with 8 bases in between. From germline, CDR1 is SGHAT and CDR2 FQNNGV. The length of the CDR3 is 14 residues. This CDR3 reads CASSLEGVTYEQYF. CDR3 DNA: TGTGCCAGCAGCTTAGAGGGAGTTACCTACGAGCAGTACTTC.

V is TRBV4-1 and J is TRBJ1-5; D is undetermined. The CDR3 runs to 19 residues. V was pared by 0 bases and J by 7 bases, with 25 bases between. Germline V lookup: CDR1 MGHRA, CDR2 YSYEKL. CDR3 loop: CASSQDRSQPSRLAQPQHF. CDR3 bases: TGCGCCAGCAGCCAAGACCGGTCACAGCCGAGCCGGCTGGCCCAGCCCCAGCATTTT.